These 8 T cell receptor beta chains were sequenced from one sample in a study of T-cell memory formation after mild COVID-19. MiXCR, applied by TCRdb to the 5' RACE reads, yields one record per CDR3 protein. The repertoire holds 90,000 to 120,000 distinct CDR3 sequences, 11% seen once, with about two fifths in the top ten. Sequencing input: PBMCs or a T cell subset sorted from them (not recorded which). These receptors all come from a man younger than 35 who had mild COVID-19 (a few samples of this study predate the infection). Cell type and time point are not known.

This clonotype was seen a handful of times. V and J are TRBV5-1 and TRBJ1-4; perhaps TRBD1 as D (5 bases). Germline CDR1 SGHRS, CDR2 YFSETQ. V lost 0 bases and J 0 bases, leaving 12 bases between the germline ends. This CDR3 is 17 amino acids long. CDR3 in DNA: TGCGCCAGCAGCTTGGATGGCAGGGTAGCAACTAATGAAAAACTGTTTTTT. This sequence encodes CASSLDGRVATNEKLFF.

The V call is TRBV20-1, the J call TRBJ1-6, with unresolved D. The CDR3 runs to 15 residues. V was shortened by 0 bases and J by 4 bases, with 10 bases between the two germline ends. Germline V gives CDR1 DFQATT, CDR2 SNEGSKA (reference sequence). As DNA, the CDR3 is TGCAGTGCTAGAGATGGCAGAGTGTATAATTCACCCCTCCACTTT. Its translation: CSARDGRVYNSPLHF.

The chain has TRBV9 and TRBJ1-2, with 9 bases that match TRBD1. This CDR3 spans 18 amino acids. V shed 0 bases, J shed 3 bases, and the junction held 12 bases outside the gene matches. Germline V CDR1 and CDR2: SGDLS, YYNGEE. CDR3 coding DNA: TGTGCCAGCAGCGTAGAAATTAATTGGCGGACAGGGGACTATGGCTACACCTTC. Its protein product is CASSVEINWRTGDYGYTF. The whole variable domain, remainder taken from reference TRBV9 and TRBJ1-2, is DSGVTQTPKHLITATGQRVTLRCSPRSGDLSVYWYQQSLDQGLQFLIQYYNGEERAKGNILERFSAQQFPDLHSELNLSSLELGDSALYFCASSVEINWRTGDYGYTFGSGTRLTVV.

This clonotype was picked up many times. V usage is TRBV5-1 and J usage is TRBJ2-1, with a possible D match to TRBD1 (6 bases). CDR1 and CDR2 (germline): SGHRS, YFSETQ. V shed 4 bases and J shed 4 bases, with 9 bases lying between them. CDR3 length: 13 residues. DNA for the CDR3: TGCGCCAGCAGCGAGGACAGTTACAATGAGCAGTTCTTC. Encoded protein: CASSEDSYNEQFF.

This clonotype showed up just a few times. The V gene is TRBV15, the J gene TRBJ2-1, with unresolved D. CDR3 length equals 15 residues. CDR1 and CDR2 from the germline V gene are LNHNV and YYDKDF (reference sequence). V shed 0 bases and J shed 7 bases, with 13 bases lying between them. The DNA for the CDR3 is TGTGCCACCAGCAGAGATCGGAGTAGCTGGAATGAGCAGTTCTTC. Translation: CATSRDRSSWNEQFF.

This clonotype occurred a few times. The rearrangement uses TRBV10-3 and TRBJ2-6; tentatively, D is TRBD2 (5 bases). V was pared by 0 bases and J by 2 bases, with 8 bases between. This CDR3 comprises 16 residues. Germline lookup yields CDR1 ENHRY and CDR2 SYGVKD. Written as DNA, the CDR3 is TGTGCCATCAGTGAGTCGTACGGGGCTGGGGCCAACGTCCTGACTTTC. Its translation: CAISESYGAGANVLTF.

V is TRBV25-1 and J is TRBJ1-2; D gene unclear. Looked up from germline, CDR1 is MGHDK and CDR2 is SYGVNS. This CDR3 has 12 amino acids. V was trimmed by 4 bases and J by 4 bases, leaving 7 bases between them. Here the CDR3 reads CASSGRLYGYTF. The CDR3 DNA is TGTGCCAGCAGTGGCAGGCTCTATGGCTACACCTTC.

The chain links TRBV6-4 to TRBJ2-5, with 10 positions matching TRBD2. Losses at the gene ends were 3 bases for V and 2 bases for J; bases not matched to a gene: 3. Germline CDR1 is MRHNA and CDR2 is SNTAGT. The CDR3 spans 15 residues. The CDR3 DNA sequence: TGTGCCAGCAGTGAGCAAGCGGGGGGGCAAGAGACCCAGTACTTC. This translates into CASSEQAGGQETQYF.